Below are 19 T cell receptor beta chains sequenced from a single sample in a study of radiotherapy plus CTLA-4 blockade in lung cancer. Assay used: immunoSEQ multiplex PCR; TCRdb lists only in-frame clones, some missing. The data contain 95,000 to 150,000 clones, over 80% of them seen just once; the ten biggest clones take up 5.5% to 8.5%. The source material was peripheral blood, sampled from a patient treated with radiotherapy plus ipilimumab. The receptors were gathered from a human donor with non-small cell lung cancer that progressed on radiotherapy plus ipilimumab.

The chain has TRBV19 and TRBJ2-5; D assignment may be TRBD1 or TRBD2 (5 bases each). V lost 6 bases and J 1 base, leaving 18 bases between the germline ends. Germline-derived CDR1 and CDR2 are LNHDA and SQIVND (reference sequence). The CDR3 runs to 16 residues. The CDR3 bases are TGTGCCAGTAGCCCAAGTCGGGGACGGGCCCAAGAGACCCAGTACTTC. Residues: CASSPSRGRAQETQYF.

This sequence joins TRBV19 and TRBJ2-1, with TRBD2 identical over 7 bases. Germline trimming cut 2 bases from V and 5 bases from J; bases unmatched to any gene: 6. The V gene's germline CDR1 is LNHDA and CDR2 SQIVND (reference sequence). The CDR3 totals 15 residues. The CDR3 DNA follows: TGTGCCAGTAGTATATTGAAGGGAGGGAACAATGAGCAGTTCTTC. It translates to CASSILKGGNNEQFF.

Note on this clone: Other DNA sequences of this sample code for an identical CDR3. This chain joins TRBV18 and TRBJ2-7; no clear D. The length of the CDR3 is 14 residues. Deletions cut 3 bases from V and 0 bases from J, with 9 bases between. CDR1 is KGHSH and CDR2 is LQKENI in the germline V gene. The CDR3 coding sequence is TGTGCCAGCTCACCTTTAGCATCCTCCTACGAGCAGTACTTC. It is translated as CASSPLASSYEQYF.

The V and J genes are TRBV7-2 and TRBJ1-3; a weak D match, TRBD1 (6 bases). V was pared by 5 bases and J by 0 bases, with 14 bases between. Germline CDR1 SGHTA, CDR2 FQGNSA. The length of the CDR3 is 16 residues. CDR3 loop: CASSLGTPSSGNTIYF. Written as DNA, the CDR3 is TGTGCCAGCAGCCTCGGGACACCTTCCTCTGGAAACACCATATATTTT.

The rearrangement links TRBV6-1 to TRBJ2-7; D is possibly TRBD1 (5 bases). Between the trimmed V and J ends, which lost 4 bases and 4 bases, there was a span of 11 bases. From germline, CDR1 is MNHNS and CDR2 SASEGT. CDR3 length: 13 amino acids. The CDR3 spells CASSGPTEYEQYF. For the CDR3, the DNA is TGTGCCAGCAGTGGACCGACAGAGTACGAGCAGTACTTC.

This chain joins TRBV6-6 and TRBJ2-5; TRBD1 might be the D (5 bases). The CDR3 totals 15 residues. Trimming left V 0 bases short and J 1 base short, with 9 bases between. In germline, CDR1 is MNHNY, CDR2 SVGAGI (reference sequence). This CDR3 reads CASSYSGQAQETQYF. The DNA of the CDR3 is TGTGCCAGCAGTTACTCGGGGCAGGCCCAAGAGACCCAGTACTTC.

The V and J genes are TRBV5-6 and TRBJ1-1; the match to TRBD1 covers 8 bases. Per germline, CDR1 SGHDT and CDR2 YYEEEE. Trimming at V came to 0 bases and at J to 0 bases, leaving 1 base not matched to a gene. This CDR3 contains 15 residues. CDR3 in amino acids: CASSLDRGLNTEAFF. Written as DNA, the CDR3 is TGTGCCAGCAGCTTGGACAGGGGGTTGAACACTGAAGCTTTCTTT.

This clone showed up just a few times. V and J are TRBV11-3 and TRBJ1-1; D may be TRBD1 (5 bases). The length of the CDR3 is 13 residues. With 3 bases removed from V and 0 bases from J, the gap between germline ends came to 5 bases. Germline V gene sequence: CDR1 SGHNT, CDR2 YENEEA. The CDR3 coding sequence is TGTGCCAGCAGCTTGGACATGAACACTGAAGCTTTCTTT. As protein: CASSLDMNTEAFF.

The V gene is TRBV27, the J gene TRBJ2-7; D unclear. The V end was cut by 6 bases, the J end by 0 bases, with 9 bases between. The germline V gene has CDR1 MNHEY and CDR2 SMNVEV (reference sequence). CDR3 length equals 13 residues. CDR3 in DNA: TGTGCCAGCAGCACACCCAACTCCTACGAGCAGTACTTC. As protein: CASSTPNSYEQYF.

This chain connects TRBV9 to TRBJ1-5; D is perhaps TRBD1 (5 bases). The V end lost 4 bases, the J end lost 3 bases, and 11 bases lay between the germline ends. This CDR3 is 14 amino acids long. Looked up from germline, CDR1 is SGDLS and CDR2 is YYNGEE. The CDR3 coding sequence is TGTGCCAGCAGCAAGGGGCCTCTCAATCAGCCCCAGCATTTT. The encoded protein is CASSKGPLNQPQHF.

The gene calls are TRBV2 and TRBJ2-1; 14 bases fit TRBD2. Trimming removed 8 bases from V and 7 bases from J; junction bases left unmatched: 4. There are 14 residues in the CDR3. In germline, CDR1 is SNHLY, CDR2 FYNNEI. The CDR3 spells CASGTSGSWNEQFF. The DNA for the CDR3 is TGTGCCAGCGGGACTAGCGGGAGTTGGAATGAGCAGTTCTTC.

This rearrangement joins TRBV6-5 to TRBJ1-2; no reliable D call. The V end lost 8 bases, the J end lost 0 bases, and 7 bases lay between the germline ends. Germline-derived CDR1 and CDR2 are MNHEY and SVGAGI. The CDR3 covers 12 residues. CDR3 protein: CASGEANYGYTF. The CDR3 region has the DNA TGTGCCAGCGGGGAAGCTAACTATGGCTACACCTTC.

The rearrangement links TRBV27 to TRBJ2-3; TRBD2 matches at 7 bases. The CDR3 covers 15 residues. The J segment lost 3 bases and the V segment lost 5 bases, leaving 8 bases of the junction unmatched. CDR1 and CDR2 (germline): MNHEY, SMNVEV (reference sequence). The CDR3 nucleotides are TGTGCCAGCAGTCCAAGGGAGGGCCTGACAGATACGCAGTATTTT. Protein product: CASSPREGLTDTQYF.

The J gene is TRBJ2-6, the V gene TRBV2, with 7 bases lining up with TRBD2. Per the germline V gene, CDR1 is SNHLY and CDR2 is FYNNEI. The CDR3 consists of 16 residues. After removal of 6 bases from V and 0 bases from J, the junction contained 5 bases not matched to a gene. The CDR3 bases are TGTGCCAGCAGGCCTAGCGGCAACTCTGGGGCCAACGTCCTGACTTTC. It yields the protein CASRPSGNSGANVLTF.

This clone showed up just once. J is TRBJ2-1 and V is TRBV29-1, with D perhaps TRBD1 (6 bases). V dropped 1 base and J dropped 14 bases, with 12 bases sitting between them. There are 11 residues in the CDR3. Looked up from germline, CDR1 is SQVTM and CDR2 is ANQGSEA. The chain's CDR3 is CSVEVGNREFF. Written as DNA, the CDR3 is TGCAGCGTTGAAGTAGGGAACAGGGAGTTCTTC.

This chain links TRBV7-3 with TRBJ2-3; 8 nucleotides line up with TRBD2. This CDR3 is built from 15 residues. J was trimmed by 0 bases and V by 5 bases; bases with no gene match: 4. Per germline, CDR1 SGHTA and CDR2 FQGTGA. The CDR3 loop reads CASSLLAASTDTQYF. The CDR3 coding sequence is TGTGCCAGCAGCCTACTAGCGGCAAGCACAGATACGCAGTATTTT.

The chain couples TRBV7-8 to TRBJ2-1; 13 nucleotides line up with TRBD2. Per the germline V gene, CDR1 is SGHVS and CDR2 is FQNEAQ. The CDR3 contains 18 residues. Trimming removed 5 bases from V and 5 bases from J; junction bases left unmatched: 12. The CDR3, as DNA: TGTGCCAGCAGCCCCTCACTAGCGGGAGGGCCGAGCAACAATGAGCAGTTCTTC. Translation gives CASSPSLAGGPSNNEQFF.

V gene TRBV11-2 combines with J gene TRBJ2-7, with 7 bases that match TRBD1. The V gene's germline CDR1 is SGHAT and CDR2 FQNNGV. After removal of 1 base from V and 3 bases from J, the junction contained 3 bases not matched to a gene. The CDR3 sequence is 14 residues long. This CDR3 reads CASSLGDSHYEQYF. The CDR3 DNA is TGTGCCAGCAGCTTAGGGGACAGTCACTACGAGCAGTACTTC.

The J gene is TRBJ2-3, the V gene TRBV9, with TRBD2 matching over 7 bases. The CDR3 sequence is 15 residues long. The trim removed 2 bases at V and 2 bases at J, leaving 5 bases unmatched. The germline CDR1 and CDR2 sequences are SGDLS and YYNGEE. Here the CDR3 reads CASSVTWDYTDTQYF. The DNA of the CDR3 is TGTGCCAGCAGCGTCACGTGGGACTACACAGATACGCAGTATTTT.